A selection of T cell receptor beta chains follows, all from one sample in a study of cytomegalovirus exposure and HLA in healthy donors. Clones were read by immunoSEQ multiplex PCR, and TCRdb kept only the in-frame ones, dropping some. This repertoire includes about 39,000 clones. The sequenced material came from PBMCs. These receptors were taken from a woman in her 30s in good health and CMV-seropositive. Both conserved end residues are part of each CDR3. Fields, in order: V gene, D gene, J gene, CDR3 DNA, CDR3 protein. The D gene is left open where the match is weak.

TRBV7-9,.,TRBJ2-5,TGTGCCAGCAGCACAGACACATCGGAGACCCAGTACTTC,CASSTDTSETQYF
TRBV11-2,.,TRBJ1-2,TGTGCCAGCAGCCCAGGGCGAGGCCATGGGAACTATGGCTACACCTTC,CASSPGRGHGNYGYTF
TRBV28,TRBD1,TRBJ1-3,TGTGCCAGCAGTCCCCAGGGGGCGCGTAACACCATATATTTT,CASSPQGARNTIYF
TRBV6-1,.,TRBJ1-1,TGTGCCAGCAGCGAGGTGCCTGGAACTGAAGCTTTCTTT,CASSEVPGTEAFF
TRBV5-1,.,TRBJ2-1,TGCGCCAGCAGCCAAGACAGTTACAATGAGCAGTTCTTC,CASSQDSYNEQFF
TRBV7-2,TRBD1,TRBJ1-4,TGTGCCAGCCGGGGACAGGCGGATGAAAAACTGTTTTTT,CASRGQADEKLFF
TRBV4-1,TRBD1,TRBJ1-1,TGCGCCAGCAGCCAAGATACAGGGGTAGGTGGCACTGAAGCTTTCTTT,CASSQDTGVGGTEAFF
TRBV10-3,.,TRBJ2-1,TGTGCCATCAGTGAGCCCCGGGACACCCGAGGCAATGAGCAGTTCTTC,CAISEPRDTRGNEQFF
TRBV6-1,.,TRBJ1-1,TGTGCCAGCAGCTTCCTTGGGGGGGACACTGAAGCTTTCTTT,CASSFLGGDTEAFF
TRBV7-8,TRBD1,TRBJ1-1,TGTGCCAGCAGCTCTCGGACAGGGAACACTGAAGCTTTCTTT,CASSSRTGNTEAFF
TRBV6-1,.,TRBJ1-5,TGTGCCAGCGGGCAGCTCTATAGCAATCAGCCCCAGCATTTT,CASGQLYSNQPQHF
TRBV7-9,.,TRBJ1-2,TGTGCCAGCAGCTTAGTCGTAGCCCCGCCCGGTGGCTACACCTTC,CASSLVVAPPGGYTF
TRBV6-5,.,TRBJ1-2,TGTGCCAGCAATGCCGGGGGTCTTGGCTACACCTTC,CASNAGGLGYTF
TRBV13,TRBD1,TRBJ2-7,TGTGCCAGCAGCCAAACCTTCCGGGACAGGGCCTCCTACGAGCAGTACTTC,CASSQTFRDRASYEQYF
TRBV5-8,TRBD1,TRBJ2-7,TGTGCCAGCAGCTCTTCCGGGACAGGGGTCGAGCAGTACTTC,CASSSSGTGVEQYF
TRBV28,TRBD1,TRBJ1-2,TGTGCCAGCAGCGAGGACAGGGAGAACTATGGCTACACCTTC,CASSEDRENYGYTF
TRBV5-1,TRBD2,TRBJ2-3,TGCGCCAGCAGCTTGGAAGCGGGGGGGCCTACAGATACGCAGTATTTT,CASSLEAGGPTDTQYF
TRBV7-9,.,TRBJ2-7,TGTGCCAGCAGCCCGATTTTCGGCCAGGGCCCCTACGAGCAGTACTTC,CASSPIFGQGPYEQYF
TRBV27,TRBD2,TRBJ2-3,TGTGCCAGCAGTTTAACGCCGGGACTAGCACTCACAGATACGCAGTATTTT,CASSLTPGLALTDTQYF
TRBV29-1,TRBD1,TRBJ1-2,TGCAGCGTTCTTCAACAGGGGGCGAGAGGCTACACCTTC,CSVLQQGARGYTF
TRBV5-1,.,TRBJ1-2,TGCGCCAGCAGCTTGGCGGGTCAGTATGGCTACACCTTC,CASSLAGQYGYTF
TRBV27,.,TRBJ2-7,TGTGCCAGCAGAAACGGTCCTTCCTACGAGCAGTACTTC,CASRNGPSYEQYF
TRBV5-1,.,TRBJ1-1,TGCGCCAGCAGCCCGGTGGACTATAGCACTGAAGCTTTCTTT,CASSPVDYSTEAFF
TRBV6-6,TRBD1,TRBJ2-7,TGTGCCAGCAGAACGGGACAGGGCGGGCACGAGCAGTACTTC,CASRTGQGGHEQYF
TRBV30,.,TRBJ1-2,TGTGCCTGGAGTGACTATAGGCTCTACACCTTC,CAWSDYRLYTF
TRBV15,TRBD1,TRBJ1-2,TGTGCCACCAGCAGAGATCGCGGAGGGGGCGATGGCTACACCTTC,CATSRDRGGGDGYTF
TRBV4-1,TRBD1,TRBJ1-1,TGCGCCAGCAGCTCCCGGGACAGGGGGGACACTGAAGCTTTCTTT,CASSSRDRGDTEAFF
TRBV19,.,TRBJ2-7,TGTGCCAGTAGTATCGGGACACCCGCCTACGAGCAGTACTTC,CASSIGTPAYEQYF
TRBV6-5,TRBD1,TRBJ1-1,TGTGCCAGCAAAAGGACAGGTACTGGCACTGAAGCTTTCTTT,CASKRTGTGTEAFF
TRBV18,TRBD1,TRBJ1-2,TGTGCCAGCTCACCCGAAGGGACAGGGGGATTTTATGGCTACACCTTC,CASSPEGTGGFYGYTF
TRBV5-6,.,TRBJ2-1,TGTGCCAGCGACGAACAGGGTTTCAATGAGCAGTTCTTC,CASDEQGFNEQFF
TRBV2,.,TRBJ2-7,TGTGCCAGACAGATTTCCAACGAGCAGTACTTC,CARQISNEQYF
TRBV15,.,TRBJ1-6,TGTGCCACCTCCTCCAGGTCGAAGAGCTCCTATAATTCACCCCTCCACTTT,CATSSRSKSSYNSPLHF
TRBV19,TRBD1,TRBJ1-1,TGTGCCAGTAGTATAGAGTCTCAGGGGGCGCTGGGCACTGAAGCTTTCTTT,CASSIESQGALGTEAFF
TRBV27,.,TRBJ2-4,TGTGCCAGCAGGTTGACAGCTTTAAACATTCAGTACTTC,CASRLTALNIQYF
TRBV7-9,TRBD2,TRBJ2-3,TGTGCCAGCAGCCTGTCGGCGGGGGTGCAGGATACGCAGTATTTT,CASSLSAGVQDTQYF
TRBV2,.,TRBJ2-1,TGTGCCAGCAGAGGGGATTCGGGTTCTTACAATGAGCAGTTCTTC,CASRGDSGSYNEQFF
TRBV29-1,.,TRBJ2-3,TGCAGCGTTGAAGGCCTAGCTCAAAGTACGCAGTATTTT,CSVEGLAQSTQYF
TRBV29-1,.,TRBJ1-1,TGCAGCCCTGGGAGGTCCCGCACTGAAGCTTTCTTT,CSPGRSRTEAFF
TRBV28,.,TRBJ2-7,TGTGCCAGCAGTTTCGGGGAGATCTACGAGCAGTACTTC,CASSFGEIYEQYF
TRBV11-2,.,TRBJ1-1,TGTGCCAGCAGCTGGGAGGGAGGGACTGAAGCTTTCTTT,CASSWEGGTEAFF
TRBV19,TRBD1,TRBJ1-5,TGTGCCAGTAGTATCGACAGGGCCAATCAGCCCCAGCATTTT,CASSIDRANQPQHF